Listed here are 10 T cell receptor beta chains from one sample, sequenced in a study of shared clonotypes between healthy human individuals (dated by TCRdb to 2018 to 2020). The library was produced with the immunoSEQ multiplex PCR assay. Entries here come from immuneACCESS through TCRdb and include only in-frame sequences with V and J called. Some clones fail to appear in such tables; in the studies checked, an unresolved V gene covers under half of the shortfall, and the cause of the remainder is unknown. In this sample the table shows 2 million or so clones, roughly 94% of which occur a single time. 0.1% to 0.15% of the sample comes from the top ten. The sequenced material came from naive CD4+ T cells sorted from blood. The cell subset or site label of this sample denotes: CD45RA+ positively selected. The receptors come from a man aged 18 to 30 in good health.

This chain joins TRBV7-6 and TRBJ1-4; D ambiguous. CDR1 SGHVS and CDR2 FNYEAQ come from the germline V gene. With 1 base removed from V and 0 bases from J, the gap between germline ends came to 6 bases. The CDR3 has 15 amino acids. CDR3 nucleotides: TGTGCCAGCAGCTTAGGCCCGGCAACTAATGAAAAACTGTTTTTT. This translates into CASSLGPATNEKLFF.

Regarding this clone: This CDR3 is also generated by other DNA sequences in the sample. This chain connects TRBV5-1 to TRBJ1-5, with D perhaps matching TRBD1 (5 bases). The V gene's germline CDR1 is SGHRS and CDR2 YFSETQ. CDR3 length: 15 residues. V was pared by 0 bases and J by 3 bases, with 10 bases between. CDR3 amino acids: CASSLGQGNNQPQHF. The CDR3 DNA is TGCGCCAGCAGCTTGGGCCAGGGAAACAATCAGCCCCAGCATTTT.

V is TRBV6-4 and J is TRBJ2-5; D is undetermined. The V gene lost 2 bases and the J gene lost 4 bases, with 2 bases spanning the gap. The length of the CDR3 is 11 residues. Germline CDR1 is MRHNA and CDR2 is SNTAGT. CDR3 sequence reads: CASSDPETQYF. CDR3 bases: TGTGCCAGCAGTGACCCAGAGACCCAGTACTTC.

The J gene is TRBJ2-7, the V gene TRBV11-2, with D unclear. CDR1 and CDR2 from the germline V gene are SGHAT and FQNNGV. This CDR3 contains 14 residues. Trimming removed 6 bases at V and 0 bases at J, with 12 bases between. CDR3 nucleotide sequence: TGTGCCAGCAGGGCTTCCGGCCGCTCCTACGAGCAGTACTTC. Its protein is CASRASGRSYEQYF.

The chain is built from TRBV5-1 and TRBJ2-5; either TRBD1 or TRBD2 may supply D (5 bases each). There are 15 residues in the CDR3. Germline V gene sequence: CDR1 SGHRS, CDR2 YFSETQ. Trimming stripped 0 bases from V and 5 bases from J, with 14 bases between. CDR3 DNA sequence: TGCGCCAGCAGCTTGGGTGGGACGCCACCCGAGACCCAGTACTTC. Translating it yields CASSLGGTPPETQYF.

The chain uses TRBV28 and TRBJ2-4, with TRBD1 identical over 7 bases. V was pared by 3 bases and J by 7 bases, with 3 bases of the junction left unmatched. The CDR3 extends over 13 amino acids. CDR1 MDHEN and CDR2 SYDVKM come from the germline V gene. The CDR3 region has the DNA TGTGCCAGCAGTTTGGGCAGGGGGAACATTCAGTACTTC. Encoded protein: CASSLGRGNIQYF.

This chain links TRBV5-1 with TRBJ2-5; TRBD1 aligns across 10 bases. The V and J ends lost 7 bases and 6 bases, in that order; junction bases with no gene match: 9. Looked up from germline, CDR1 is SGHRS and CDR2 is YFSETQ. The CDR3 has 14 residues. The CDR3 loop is CASREGTGAQTQYF. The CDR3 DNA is TGCGCCAGCCGGGAAGGGACAGGGGCACAGACCCAGTACTTC. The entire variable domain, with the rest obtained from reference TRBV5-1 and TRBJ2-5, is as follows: KAGVTQTPRYLIKTRGQQVTLSCSPISGHRSVSWYQQTPGQGLQFLFEYFSETQRNKGNFPGRFSGRQFSNSRSEMNVSTLELGDSALYLCASREGTGAQTQYFGPGTRLLVL.

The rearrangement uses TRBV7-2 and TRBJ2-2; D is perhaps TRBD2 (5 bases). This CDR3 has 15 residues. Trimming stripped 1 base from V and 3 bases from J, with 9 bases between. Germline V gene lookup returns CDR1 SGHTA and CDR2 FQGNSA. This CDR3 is CASSLGTLYTGELFF. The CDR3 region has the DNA TGTGCCAGCAGCTTAGGGACTCTTTACACCGGGGAGCTGTTTTTT.

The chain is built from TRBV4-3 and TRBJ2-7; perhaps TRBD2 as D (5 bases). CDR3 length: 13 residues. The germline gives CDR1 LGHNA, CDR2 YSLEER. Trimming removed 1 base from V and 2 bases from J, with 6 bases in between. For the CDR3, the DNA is TGCGCCAGCAGCCAAGGGAGGCCCTACGAGCAGTACTTC. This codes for CASSQGRPYEQYF.

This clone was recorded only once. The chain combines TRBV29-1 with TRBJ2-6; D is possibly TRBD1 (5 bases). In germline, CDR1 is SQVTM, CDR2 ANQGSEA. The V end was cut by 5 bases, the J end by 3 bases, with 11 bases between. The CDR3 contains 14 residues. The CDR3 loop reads CSVQKGVGANVLTF. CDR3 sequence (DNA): TGCAGCGTTCAAAAAGGGGTTGGGGCCAACGTCCTGACTTTC.